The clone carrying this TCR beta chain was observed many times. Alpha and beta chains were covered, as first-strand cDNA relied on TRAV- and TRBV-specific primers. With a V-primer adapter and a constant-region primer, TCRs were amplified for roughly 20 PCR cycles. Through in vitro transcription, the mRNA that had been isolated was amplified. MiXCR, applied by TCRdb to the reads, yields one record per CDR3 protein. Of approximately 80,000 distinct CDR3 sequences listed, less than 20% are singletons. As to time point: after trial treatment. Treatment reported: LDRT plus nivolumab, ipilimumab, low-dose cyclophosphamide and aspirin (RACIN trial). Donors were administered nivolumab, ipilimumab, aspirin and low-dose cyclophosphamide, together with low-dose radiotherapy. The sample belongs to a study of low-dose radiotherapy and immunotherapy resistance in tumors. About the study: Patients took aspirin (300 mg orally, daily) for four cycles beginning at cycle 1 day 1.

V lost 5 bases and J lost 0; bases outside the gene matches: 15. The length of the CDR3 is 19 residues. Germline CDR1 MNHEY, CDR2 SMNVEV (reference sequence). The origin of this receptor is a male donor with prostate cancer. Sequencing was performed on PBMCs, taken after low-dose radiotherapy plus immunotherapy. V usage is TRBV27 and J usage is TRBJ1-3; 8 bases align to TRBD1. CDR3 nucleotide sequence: TGTGCCAGCAGTCCCGTACCCCCCGGACAGGGTAGCTCTGGAAACACCATATATTTT. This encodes CASSPVPPGQGSSGNTIYF.